This T cell receptor (beta chain) was recovered during a study of blood T cell repertoires in COVID-19. Assay used: immunoSEQ multiplex PCR; TCRdb lists only in-frame clones, some missing. The sample consists of about 75,000 clones, roughly nine tenths of them appearing once. Between the trimmed V and J ends, which lost 5 bases and 5 bases, there was a span of 9 bases. The germline CDR1 and CDR2 sequences are SGHTA and FQGNSA. The CDR3 runs 13 residues. V and J are TRBV7-2 and TRBJ2-2; D perhaps matches TRBD1 (5 bases). The specimen was peripheral blood. This TCR came from a human donor in a cohort sampled during active COVID-19. CDR3 region: CASSKGVTGELFF. Written as DNA, the CDR3 is TGTGCCAGCAGCAAAGGGGTTACCGGGGAGCTGTTTTTT.